Listed here are 17 T cell receptor beta chains from one sample, sequenced in a study of T cell responses to AZD1222 COVID-19 vaccine. Data came from immunoSEQ multiplex PCR; TCRdb stores just in-frame clones and leaves some out. Among fewer than 110,000 clones listed, about 85% were seen once. The sample was peripheral blood, taken 28 days after the second AZD1222 dose. The receptors shown here come from an adult who received the AZD1222 COVID-19 vaccine.

Here the CDR3 reads CSAAPMREQFF. CDR3 in DNA: TGCAGTGCTGCCCCCATGAGGGAGCAGTTCTTC. V gene TRBV20-1 combines with J gene TRBJ2-1; D ambiguous. V was shortened by 5 bases and J by 10 bases, with 12 bases between the two germline ends. The CDR3 runs 11 residues. CDR1 is DFQATT, CDR2 SNEGSKA, per germline (reference sequence).

V and J are TRBV6-5 and TRBJ1-2; 7 bases map to TRBD1. Germline CDR1 MNHEY, CDR2 SVGAGI. The CDR3 sequence is 13 residues long. V lost 6 bases to trimming and J lost 3 bases; unmatched junction nucleotides: 4. The CDR3 sequence is CASREGADYGYTF. The DNA of the CDR3 is TGTGCCAGCAGAGAGGGGGCTGACTATGGCTACACCTTC.

CDR3 sequence reads: CASSPGHLSTEAFF. The DNA for the CDR3 is TGTGCCAGCAGCCCCGGACACCTGTCCACTGAAGCTTTCTTT. The chain combines TRBV5-5 with TRBJ1-1; tentative D call: TRBD1 (5 bases). The CDR3 sequence is 14 residues long. CDR1 and CDR2 from the germline V gene are SGHKS and YYEKEE (reference sequence). The germline V and J ends were trimmed by 4 bases and 4 bases, with 14 bases remaining between them. Filled out from reference TRBV5-5 and TRBJ1-1, the complete variable domain reads DAGVTQSPTHLIKTRGQQVTLRCSPISGHKSVSWYQQVLGQGPQFIFQYYEKEERGRGNFPDRFSARQFPNYSSELNVNALLLGDSALYLCASSPGHLSTEAFFGQGTRLTVV.

The V and J genes are TRBV9 and TRBJ1-5; possible D gene TRBD1, 5 bases. V was cut by 2 bases and J by 5 bases, with 14 bases left in between. CDR1 is SGDLS, CDR2 YYNGEE, per germline. This CDR3 comprises 15 residues. The CDR3 protein is CASSVQGGRDQPQHF. DNA of the CDR3: TGTGCCAGCAGCGTCCAGGGCGGGAGGGATCAGCCCCAGCATTTT.

The chain has TRBV6-2 or TRBV6-3 and TRBJ2-7; 9 bases match TRBD1. Per germline, CDR1 MNHEY and CDR2 SVGEGT. V lost 4 bases to trimming and J lost 5 bases; unmatched junction nucleotides: 9. This CDR3 has 15 amino acids. The CDR3 DNA is TGTGCCAGCAGTTTTGGGGGACAGGGCACCCACGAGCAGTACTTC. It is translated as CASSFGGQGTHEQYF.

In this sample, this clone turned up a few times. The chain carries TRBV6-5 and TRBJ2-7; D is possibly TRBD2 (6 bases). Germline CDR1 is MNHEY and CDR2 is SVGAGI. The CDR3 runs 13 residues. Between the trimmed V and J ends, which lost 8 bases and 0 bases, there was a span of 11 bases. The CDR3 DNA reads as TGTGCCAGCCGGGACTCCAGCTCCTACGAGCAGTACTTC. This sequence encodes CASRDSSSYEQYF.

This chain uses TRBV10-1 with TRBJ2-7; D gene uncertain. The CDR3 is made up of 14 amino acids. Between the trimmed V and J ends, which lost 0 bases and 2 bases, there was a span of 8 bases. From germline, CDR1 is WNHNN and CDR2 SYGVQD (reference sequence). As DNA, the CDR3 is TGCGCCAGCAGTGAGTCAGTGACACCCTACGAGCAGTACTTC. Translating it yields CASSESVTPYEQYF.

V usage is TRBV5-4 and J usage is TRBJ1-2; D unresolved. Trimming pared 3 bases from V and 8 bases from J, leaving 11 bases between. Germline V CDR1 and CDR2: SGHNT, YYREEE (reference sequence). The CDR3 is 12 residues long. CDR3 nucleotides: TGTGCCAGCAGCTCCCCGCCTCAAGGCTACACCTTC. Translation: CASSSPPQGYTF.

CDR3 residues: CAGSTGGIDEQFF. CDR3 coding DNA: TGTGCCGGGTCGACAGGGGGAATCGATGAGCAGTTCTTC. The genes are TRBV28 and TRBJ2-1; 9 bases line up with TRBD1. The germline V gene has CDR1 MDHEN and CDR2 SYDVKM. The CDR3 has 13 residues. V trimming: 11 bases; J trimming: 8 bases; junction bases outside the gene matches: 10.

This clone was recorded once. The chain couples TRBV2 to TRBJ2-5, with D perhaps being TRBD1 or TRBD2 (5 bases each). V was clipped by 7 bases and J by 5 bases, with 8 bases between them. This CDR3 is built from 11 residues. CDR1 SNHLY and CDR2 FYNNEI come from the germline V gene. CDR3 bases: TGTGCCAGCACCGAGGGGGAGACCCAGTACTTC. As protein: CASTEGETQYF.

Comment on this clone: The junction does not match germline at one end; this may be a read error. The chain has TRBV6-1 and TRBJ2-7; D is undetermined. The CDR3 loop spans 14 amino acids. In germline, CDR1 is MNHNS, CDR2 SASEGT. For the CDR3, the DNA is TGTGCCAGCAGTGAATATTACAGCTCCTCCGAGCAGTACTTC. Translated, it gives CASSEYYSSSEQYF.

This chain joins TRBV11-3 and TRBJ2-1, with 8 bases lining up with TRBD2. Germline V gives CDR1 SGHNT, CDR2 YENEEA. The CDR3 consists of 15 residues. The J segment lost 7 bases and the V segment lost 5 bases, leaving 10 bases of the junction unmatched. The CDR3 sequence: CASSTPGGAGNEQFF. In nucleotides, the CDR3 is TGTGCCAGCAGCACCCCGGGGGGGGCAGGAAATGAGCAGTTCTTC.

The V gene is TRBV7-9, the J gene TRBJ2-3; the match to TRBD2 covers 8 bases. The ends lost 5 bases at V and 5 bases at J; junction bases unmatched: 9. Germline loops: CDR1 SEHNR, CDR2 FQNEAQ (reference sequence). There are 15 residues in the CDR3. This chain's CDR3 is CASSASSGEGDTQYF. CDR3 nucleotides: TGTGCCAGCAGCGCTAGTAGCGGGGAAGGAGATACGCAGTATTTT.

The V and J genes are TRBV3-1 (or the pseudogene TRBV3-2) and TRBJ1-1; no reliable D call. Germline V lookup: CDR1 LGHDT, CDR2 YNNKEL (reference sequence). V was cut by 1 base and J by 6 bases, with 9 bases left in between. The CDR3 contains 13 residues. CDR3 sequence: CASSQVAGPEAFF. DNA for the CDR3: TGTGCCAGCAGCCAAGTTGCTGGGCCTGAAGCTTTCTTT.

This chain links TRBV2 with TRBJ2-3; TRBD2 agrees at 14 bases. Germline values: CDR1 SNHLY, CDR2 FYNNEI. V lost 8 bases, J lost 5 bases, and 9 bases stayed unmatched. This CDR3 has 16 residues. The CDR3 coding sequence is TGTGCCAGCGTCCCGGGACTAGCGGGGGCGGGAGATACGCAGTATTTT. Translating gives CASVPGLAGAGDTQYF.

The chain recombines TRBV6-4 with TRBJ1-6; 7 positions match TRBD1. CDR1 and CDR2 from the germline V gene are MRHNA and SNTAGT. V lost 6 bases and J lost 10; bases outside the gene matches: 9. The CDR3 contains 14 residues. CDR3 sequence (DNA): TGTGCCAGCAGGGAAAGACAGGGTGGCTCACCCCTCCACTTT. Residues: CASRERQGGSPLHF.

In this sample, this clone turned up once. The V call is TRBV30, the J call TRBJ1-2, with unresolved D. This CDR3 is 13 amino acids long. Germline lookup yields CDR1 GTSNPN and CDR2 SVGIG (reference sequence). The germline V and J ends were trimmed by 3 bases and 8 bases, with 16 bases remaining between them. CDR3: CAWRSERSGGYTF. In DNA, the CDR3 is TGTGCCTGGAGATCAGAACGTTCCGGGGGCTACACCTTC.